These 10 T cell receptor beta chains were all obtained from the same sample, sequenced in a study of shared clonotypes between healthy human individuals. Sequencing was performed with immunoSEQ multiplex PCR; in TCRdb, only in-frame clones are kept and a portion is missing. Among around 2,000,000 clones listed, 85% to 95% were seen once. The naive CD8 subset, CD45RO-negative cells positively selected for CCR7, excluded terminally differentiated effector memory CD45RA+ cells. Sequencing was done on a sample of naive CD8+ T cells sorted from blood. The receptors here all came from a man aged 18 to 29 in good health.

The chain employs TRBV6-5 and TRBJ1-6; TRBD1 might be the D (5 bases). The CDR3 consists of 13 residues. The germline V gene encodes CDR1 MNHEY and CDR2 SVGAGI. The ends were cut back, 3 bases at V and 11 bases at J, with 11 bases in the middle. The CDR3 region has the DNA TGTGCCAGCAGTTATGGACAAAGGGCACCCCTCCACTTT. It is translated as CASSYGQRAPLHF.

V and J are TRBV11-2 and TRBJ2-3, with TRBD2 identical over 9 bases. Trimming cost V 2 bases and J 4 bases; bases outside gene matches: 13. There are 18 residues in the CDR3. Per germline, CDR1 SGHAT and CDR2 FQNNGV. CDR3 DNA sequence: TGTGCCAGCAGCTTACCTGGGGTCAGCGGGGGGTACGCAGATACGCAGTATTTT. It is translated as CASSLPGVSGGYADTQYF.

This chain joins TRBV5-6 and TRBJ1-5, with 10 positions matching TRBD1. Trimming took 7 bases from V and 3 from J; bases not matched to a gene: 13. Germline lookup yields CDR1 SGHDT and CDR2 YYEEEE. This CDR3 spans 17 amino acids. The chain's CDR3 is CASFQWGTGAFNQPQHF. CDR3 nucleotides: TGTGCCAGCTTTCAATGGGGGACAGGGGCCTTCAATCAGCCCCAGCATTTT.

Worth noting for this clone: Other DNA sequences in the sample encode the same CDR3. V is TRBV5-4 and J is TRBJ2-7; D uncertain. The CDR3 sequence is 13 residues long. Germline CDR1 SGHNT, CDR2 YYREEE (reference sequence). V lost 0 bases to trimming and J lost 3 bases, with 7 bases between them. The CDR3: CASSLELSYEQYF. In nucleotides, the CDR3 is TGTGCCAGCAGCTTGGAACTCAGCTACGAGCAGTACTTC.

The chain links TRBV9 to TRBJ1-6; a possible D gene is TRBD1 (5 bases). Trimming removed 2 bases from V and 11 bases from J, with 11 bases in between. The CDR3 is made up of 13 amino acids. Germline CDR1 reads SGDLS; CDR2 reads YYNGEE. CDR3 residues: CASSVGGVPPLHF. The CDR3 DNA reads TGTGCCAGCAGCGTGGGGGGGGTGCCACCCCTCCACTTT.

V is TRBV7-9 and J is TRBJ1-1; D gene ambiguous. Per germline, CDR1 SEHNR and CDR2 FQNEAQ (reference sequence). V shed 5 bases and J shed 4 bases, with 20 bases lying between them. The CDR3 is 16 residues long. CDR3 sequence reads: CASSAQGRAWGTEAFF. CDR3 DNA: TGTGCCAGCAGCGCCCAAGGGAGGGCCTGGGGCACTGAAGCTTTCTTT.

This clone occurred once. The chain's CDR3 is CASSQILAGGKFF. CDR3 DNA sequence: TGTGCCAGCAGTCAAATACTAGCGGGGGGAAAGTTCTTC. The chain joins TRBV27 to TRBJ2-1; 12 bases are a match to TRBD2. V lost 5 bases to trimming and J lost 14 bases; unmatched junction nucleotides: 7. Germline CDR1 MNHEY, CDR2 SMNVEV (reference sequence). CDR3 length: 13 amino acids.

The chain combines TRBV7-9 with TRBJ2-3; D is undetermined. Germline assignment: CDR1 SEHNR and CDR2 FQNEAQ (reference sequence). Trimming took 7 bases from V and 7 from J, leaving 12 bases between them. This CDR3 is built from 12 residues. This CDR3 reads CASNSELYTQYF. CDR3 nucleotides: TGTGCCAGCAACTCCGAACTGTATACGCAGTATTTT.

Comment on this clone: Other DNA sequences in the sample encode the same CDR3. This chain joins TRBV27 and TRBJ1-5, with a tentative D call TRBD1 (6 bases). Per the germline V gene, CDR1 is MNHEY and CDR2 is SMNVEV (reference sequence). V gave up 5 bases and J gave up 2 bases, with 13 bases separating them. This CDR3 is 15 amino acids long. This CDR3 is CASSLGQGRNQPQHF. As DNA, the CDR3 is TGTGCCAGCAGTCTCGGCCAGGGGCGCAATCAGCCCCAGCATTTT.

The CDR3 DNA reads TGTGCCAGCAGCTCGGGGGGATTCATTGGGCAGCATGGCTACACCTTC. It specifies CASSSGGFIGQHGYTF. The chain combines TRBV7-9 with TRBJ1-2, with a weak D call TRBD1 (5 bases). Germline lookup yields CDR1 SEHNR and CDR2 FQNEAQ (reference sequence). V dropped 4 bases and J dropped 6 bases, with 21 bases sitting between them. The CDR3 is 16 residues long.